Listed below are T cell receptor beta chains from one sample, sequenced in a study of blood T cell repertoires in COVID-19. Measured with immunoSEQ multiplex PCR; TCRdb has only the in-frame clones, and not every one. The table records tens of thousands of clones, 90% to 95% of them present only once. Sequences were obtained from peripheral blood. These receptor sequences come from a woman in her fifties or sixties in a cohort sampled during active COVID-19. The CDR3 runs from the conserved cysteine through the conserved F or W. The D gene is left open where the match is weak. Size is omitted from some rows. Given values are once, few, many or a class for expanded clones.

d_gene	v_gene	j_gene	abundance	CDR3nt	CDR3aa
NA	TRBV10-3	TRBJ1-5	NA	TGTGCCATCACCGACAACTCTTGGGAGCCCCAGCATTTT	CAITDNSWEPQHF
TRBD2	TRBV5-4	TRBJ2-7	NA	TGTGCCAGCACGTTAGGGATAGCGGGTCCGAAGGAGTACTTC	CASTLGIAGPKEYF
NA	TRBV5-1	TRBJ2-3	NA	TGCGCCAGCAGCTTGGTACAGACAACAGATACGCAGTATTTT	CASSLVQTTDTQYF
NA	TRBV2	TRBJ1-4	few	TGTGCCAGCAGTGAGGACTCGCAGGTGCTGTTTTTT	CASSEDSQVLFF
NA	TRBV2	TRBJ1-2	NA	TGTGCCAGCAGTGAAACACCGGGACTTGGCTACACCTTC	CASSETPGLGYTF
NA	TRBV3-1/TRBV3-2	TRBJ1-4	NA	TGTGCCAGCAGCCAAGGGCCAGAAAAACTGTTTTTT	CASSQGPEKLFF
TRBD1	TRBV7-9	TRBJ2-7	NA	TGTGCCAGCAGCTTAGGTACAGGGGCGTTTAACGAGCAGTACTTC	CASSLGTGAFNEQYF
TRBD2	TRBV12-3/TRBV12-4	TRBJ2-1	NA	TGTGCCAGTAGCGGGAGGGTCAATGAGCAGTTCTTC	CASSGRVNEQFF
TRBD1	TRBV27	TRBJ2-3	NA	TGTGCCAGCAGTTTTATCTTTTTGACAGGGTTTAGCACAGATACGCAGTATTTT	CASSFIFLTGFSTDTQYF
TRBD2	TRBV19	TRBJ2-1	NA	TGTGCCAGTACCCGGACTAGCGGGAACAACAATGAGCAGTTCTTC	CASTRTSGNNNEQFF
TRBD2	TRBV5-5	TRBJ2-7	NA	TGTGCCAGCAGCCCCGCCACGGGAGGCGAGCAGTACTTC	CASSPATGGEQYF
TRBD1	TRBV7-9	TRBJ1-3	NA	TGTGCCAGCGAGCCCTTGAGGGGGCTGCGGGGAAACACCATATATTTT	CASEPLRGLRGNTIYF
NA	TRBV13	TRBJ1-3	NA	TGTGCCAGCAGCTTAGGTGGCCCCCGAGGGAGCTCTGGAAACACCATATATTTT	CASSLGGPRGSSGNTIYF
TRBD2	TRBV5-4	TRBJ2-5	NA	TGTGCCAGCAGCTCGACTAGCGGGGGGGCGGGTGAGACCCAGTACTTC	CASSSTSGGAGETQYF
NA	TRBV29-1	TRBJ2-5	NA	TGCAGCGTTGTCGGTCGCAAGCCAAACCAAGAGACCCAGTACTTC	CSVVGRKPNQETQYF
NA	TRBV11-3	TRBJ1-1	NA	TGTGCCAGCAGCTTAGGTAGAGGGAACACTGAAGCTTTCTTT	CASSLGRGNTEAFF
TRBD1	TRBV7-9	TRBJ1-4	NA	TGTGCCAGCAGCTTAGCGCCCACAGGGGGAGGTGAAAAACTGTTTTTT	CASSLAPTGGGEKLFF
NA	TRBV28	TRBJ2-2	once	TGTGCCAGCACCAGATGGACCGGGGAGCTGTTTTTT	CASTRWTGELFF
NA	TRBV11-3	TRBJ1-1	once	TGTGCCAGCAGCTTATCCCGACAGTTGAACACTGAAGCTTTCTTT	CASSLSRQLNTEAFF
TRBD1	TRBV6-5	TRBJ2-7	NA	TGTGCCAGCAGATTGATGAAGGGACAGGCCCTTGAGCAGTACTTC	CASRLMKGQALEQYF
TRBD1	TRBV9	TRBJ1-2	NA	TGTGCCAGCAGCGACTCCACCGGACAGGACAACTATGGCTACACCTTC	CASSDSTGQDNYGYTF
NA	TRBV10-2	TRBJ2-1	NA	TGCGCCAACCCTCAGGGTAGCGGCTCATACAATGAGCAGTTCTTC	CANPQGSGSYNEQFF
NA	TRBV19	TRBJ1-1	NA	TGTGCCAGTAGTATAGACCCCAGGTTCACTGAAGCTTTCTTT	CASSIDPRFTEAFF
TRBD2	TRBV10-3	TRBJ2-1	NA	TGTGCCATCAGTGTTAGGACTAGCGGGAGTAACACCTACAATGAGCAGTTCTTC	CAISVRTSGSNTYNEQFF
TRBD2	TRBV6-6	TRBJ2-7	NA	TGTGCCAGCAGTTACGGAGCGGGATTCTCCTACGAGCAGTACTTC	CASSYGAGFSYEQYF
NA	TRBV6-6	TRBJ2-7	NA	TGTGCCAGCAGTTACTCTGGCAGGGGGGTCTCCTACGAGCAGTACTTC	CASSYSGRGVSYEQYF
TRBD1	TRBV27	TRBJ1-1	NA	TGTGCCAGCAGTCTAGACAGGGGGAAGGCTGAAGCTTTCTTT	CASSLDRGKAEAFF
NA	TRBV5-1	TRBJ2-2	NA	TGCGCCAGTAGGATGGGGGGAAACACCGGGGAGCTGTTTTTT	CASRMGGNTGELFF
NA	TRBV2	TRBJ2-2	NA	TGTGCCAGCAGTGATGGGCCGGGGTGGCTAAACACCGGGGAGCTGTTTTTT	CASSDGPGWLNTGELFF
TRBD1	TRBV18	TRBJ1-1	NA	TGTGCCAGCTCAGACAGGGGTCTGGGGGCTTTCTTT	CASSDRGLGAFF
NA	TRBV21-1	TRBJ1-5	NA	TGTGCCAGCAGCTTACAGGTTCAGCCCCAGCATTTT	CASSLQVQPQHF
NA	TRBV6-6	TRBJ1-1	NA	TGTGCCAGCAGCCTAGGGGTCCCGAACACTGAAGCTTTCTTT	CASSLGVPNTEAFF
TRBD1	TRBV19	TRBJ1-1	NA	TGTGCCAGTAGTATACAGGGGGCGTACACTGAAGCTTTCTTT	CASSIQGAYTEAFF
NA	TRBV3-1/TRBV3-2	TRBJ1-5	NA	TGTGCCAGCAGCCAAGATCCAGGGCAGCCCCAGCATTTT	CASSQDPGQPQHF
NA	TRBV7-7	TRBJ2-7	NA	TGTGCTAGCAGCTTAGAATTAGAATCCCACGAGCAGTACTTC	CASSLELESHEQYF
TRBD2	TRBV4-2	TRBJ2-1	once	TGTGCCAGCAGTAGGACTAGCGGGGAATACAATGAGCAGTTCTTC	CASSRTSGEYNEQFF
NA	TRBV27	TRBJ1-1	NA	TGTGCCAGCAGTTTTCTTCCGGGATCCAACACTGAAGCTTTCTTT	CASSFLPGSNTEAFF
NA	TRBV12-3/TRBV12-4	TRBJ2-7	NA	TGTGCCAGCAGCCCGCGAGGGGGTGAGCAGTACTTC	CASSPRGGEQYF
NA	TRBV7-2	TRBJ1-6	NA	TGTGCCAGCAGCGTTAATAATTCACCCCTCCACTTT	CASSVNNSPLHF
TRBD1	TRBV5-5	TRBJ1-2	NA	TGTGCCAGCAGCTTGAACGGACAGGCATATGGCTACACCTTC	CASSLNGQAYGYTF
NA	TRBV7-9	TRBJ2-7	NA	TGTGCCAGCAGCTTAGGTCTAAATGGGGTTAGGACAATCTACGAGCAGTACTTC	CASSLGLNGVRTIYEQYF